Given below is one T cell receptor beta chain in context. Its matching antigen is unknown. The entry originates in a study of shared clonotypes between healthy human individuals. For the study at large: Researchers assigned three CD4 naive, three CD4 memory, two CD8 naive and one CD8 memory plate to each donor.

Points from the study as a whole: Only a few donors were included, so the genetic and exposure-history diversity represented was limited.

Germline CDR1 is SEHNR and CDR2 is FQNEAQ (reference sequence). The CDR3 has 14 amino acids. Trimming took 5 bases from V and 6 from J; bases not matched to a gene: 6. Here immunoSEQ multiplex PCR was the method, and the copy in TCRdb shows in-frame clones only, minus some. The table lists 1.5 million to 2.5 million clones, less than 95% of them singletons. Naive CD8 cells lacked CD45RO and underwent positive selection for CCR7, leaving out terminally differentiated effector memory CD45RA+ cells. The origin of this receptor is a young man in good health. The sequencing input was naive CD8+ T cells sorted from blood. The chain is built from TRBV7-9 and TRBJ1-4; TRBD1 matches 7 bases. The CDR3, as DNA: TGTGCCAGCAGCGACAGGGAGGAGGATGAAAAACTGTTTTTT. Translated: CASSDREEDEKLFF.